The 22 T cell receptor beta chains below were found in one sample sequenced in a study of blood T cells in healthy people across ages. The use of a sample-barcoded 5' primer and a J-beta primer mix characterized a second PCR of about 7 to 12 cycles. TCRdb fed the 5' RACE reads into MiXCR, producing one record per CDR3 protein. The sample consists of around 1,000,000 distinct CDR3 sequences, approximately 25% of them appearing once. These sequences were also reported in another study, on T cells of mothers and their children.

Sequenced input: blood. The source of these receptors is a girl under 10 years old in good health.

The chain links TRBV27 to TRBJ1-2; possible D gene TRBD1, 5 bases. There are 14 residues in the CDR3. V gave up 6 bases and J gave up 3 bases, with 14 bases separating them. The germline V gene encodes CDR1 MNHEY and CDR2 SMNVEV (reference sequence). The CDR3 nucleotides are TGTGCCAGCAGCCTTCGCCCGGGGGACTATGGCTACACCTTC. Amino acids: CASSLRPGDYGYTF.

This clonotype was counted only a few times. This chain connects TRBV7-9 to TRBJ2-1; a possible D gene is TRBD2 (6 bases). The CDR3 totals 14 residues. CDR1 SEHNR and CDR2 FQNEAQ come from the germline V gene (reference sequence). V was pared by 5 bases and J by 9 bases, with 17 bases between. This CDR3 is CASSPVPRGGEQFF. CDR3 nucleotides: TGTGCCAGCAGCCCGGTCCCTCGGGGAGGTGAGCAGTTCTTC.

V usage is TRBV15 and J usage is TRBJ2-4; 11 bases match TRBD2. V was clipped by 4 bases and J by 0 bases; unmatched bases: 17. Germline values: CDR1 LNHNV, CDR2 YYDKDF (reference sequence). The CDR3 consists of 21 residues. CDR3 nucleotide sequence: TGTGCCACCAGCACAACCCTGGGAACCCCTAGCGGGAGGTCAGCCAAAAACATTCAGTACTTC. Translation gives CATSTTLGTPSGRSAKNIQYF.

This clonotype was found a few times. This sequence joins TRBV28 and TRBJ2-3; D unclear. Germline values: CDR1 MDHEN, CDR2 SYDVKM. This CDR3 is built from 12 residues. The V end lost 6 bases, the J end lost 5 bases, and 9 bases lay between the germline ends. The CDR3 region is CASSVPEDTQYF. CDR3 bases: TGTGCCAGCAGCGTCCCGGAAGATACGCAGTATTTT.

The CDR3 region is CASSSPRDRGQEETQYF. The CDR3 DNA sequence: TGTGCCAGCAGTTCGCCCCGGGACAGGGGGCAAGAAGAGACCCAGTACTTC. J is TRBJ2-5 and V is TRBV28; 12 bases are a match to TRBD1. This CDR3 contains 17 residues. Looked up from germline, CDR1 is MDHEN and CDR2 is SYDVKM. Trimming at V came to 4 bases and at J to 3 bases, leaving 9 bases not matched to a gene.

This clonotype was found a few times. The chain recombines TRBV28 with TRBJ1-1; D ambiguous. CDR3 length: 17 amino acids. V dropped 5 bases and J dropped 3 bases, with 22 bases sitting between them. Germline loops: CDR1 MDHEN, CDR2 SYDVKM. CDR3 sequence reads: CASSPPLGWEKDTEAFF. CDR3 sequence (DNA): TGTGCCAGCAGTCCTCCTCTGGGGTGGGAAAAGGACACTGAAGCTTTCTTT.

This rearrangement joins TRBV29-1 to TRBJ2-7; possibly TRBD1 or TRBD2 for D (5 bases each). CDR3 length: 13 amino acids. Germline loops: CDR1 SQVTM, CDR2 ANQGSEA. The ends were cut back, 6 bases at V and 1 base at J, with 13 bases in the middle. The CDR3 bases are TGCAGCGTGGGACCGGGTAGTTCCTACGAGCAGTACTTC. Its protein is CSVGPGSSYEQYF.

This chain joins TRBV7-6 and TRBJ1-5; D not certain. Germline assignment: CDR1 SGHVS and CDR2 FNYEAQ. The CDR3 is 15 amino acids. Trimming cost V 1 base and J 7 bases, with 14 bases left between them. The CDR3 loop is CASSLGGGPGQPQHF. The CDR3 DNA reads TGTGCCAGCAGCTTAGGCGGAGGCCCGGGGCAGCCCCAGCATTTT. The complete variable domain, with remaining parts taken from reference TRBV7-6 and TRBJ1-5, reads GAGVSQSPRYKVTKRGQDVALRCDPISGHVSLYWYRQALGQGPEFLTYFNYEAQQDKSGLPNDRFSAERPEGSISTLTIQRTEQRDSAMYRCASSLGGGPGQPQHFGDGTRLSIL.

This clonotype was counted only a few times. The V gene is TRBV28, the J gene TRBJ1-2; D is ambiguous. Per germline, CDR1 MDHEN and CDR2 SYDVKM. The CDR3 loop spans 11 amino acids. V lost 8 bases and J 7 bases, leaving 11 bases between the germline ends. The CDR3 bases are TGTGCCAGCTTCAAACCCTTTGGCTACACCTTC. This gives the protein CASFKPFGYTF.

This chain links TRBV3-1 with TRBJ2-7; 7 bases align to TRBD2. The CDR3 is 15 amino acids. Germline trimming cut 5 bases from V and 6 bases from J; bases unmatched to any gene: 13. From germline, CDR1 is LGHDT and CDR2 YNNKEL (reference sequence). CDR3 loop: CASSAQAGVRREQYF. For the CDR3, the DNA is TGTGCCAGCAGCGCCCAGGCGGGGGTTAGGCGCGAGCAGTACTTC.

This clonotype was detected only a few times. The chain employs TRBV10-3 and TRBJ2-5, with 10 positions matching TRBD1. Germline trimming cut 10 bases from V and 5 bases from J; bases unmatched to any gene: 7. This CDR3 spans 13 amino acids. Germline V gene lookup returns CDR1 ENHRY and CDR2 SYGVKD. CDR3 coding DNA: TGTGCCACCACGACAGGGGGCGGGGAGACCCAGTACTTC. Amino acid sequence: CATTTGGGETQYF.

This clonotype was seen more than once but under ten times. The chain joins TRBV12-3 or TRBV12-4 to TRBJ2-5; no reliable D call. Judging by the DNA end, TRBJ2-7 fits better; the J call may be wrong. This CDR3 spans 14 amino acids. The CDR3 nucleotides read TGTGCCAGCAGCAGACCCCTGGACGCCTACGAGCAGTACTTC. This sequence encodes CASSRPLDAYEQYF.

The V call is TRBV12-3 or TRBV12-4, the J call TRBJ2-1, with D possibly TRBD2 on 5 matching bases. With 5 bases removed from V and 4 bases from J, the gap between germline ends came to 12 bases. CDR3 length equals 14 residues. CDR3 coding DNA: TGTGCCAGCAGTGTGGACTCCCCTTACAATGAGCAGTTCTTC. Protein product: CASSVDSPYNEQFF.

This rearrangement joins TRBV13 to TRBJ2-2, with 10 bases identical to TRBD2. CDR1 and CDR2 (germline): PRHDT, FYEKMQ (reference sequence). The trim removed 5 bases at V and 8 bases at J, leaving 11 bases unmatched. The CDR3 contains 16 residues. CDR3 DNA: TGTGCCAGCAGCCGAACTAGCGGGGCCAGACCGGGGGAGCTGTTTTTT. This translates into CASSRTSGARPGELFF.

This clonotype turned up a few times. The chain couples TRBV10-2 to TRBJ2-7; 7 nucleotides match TRBD2. This CDR3 has 12 amino acids. Germline trimming cut 8 bases from V and 6 bases from J; bases unmatched to any gene: 7. CDR1 and CDR2 from the germline V gene are WSHSY and SAAADI. The DNA of the CDR3 is TGCGCCAGCGGAAGGGGAGGGCTCGAGCAGTACTTC. This codes for CASGRGGLEQYF.

The chain is built from TRBV7-2 and TRBJ1-6; D perhaps matches TRBD1 (5 bases). This CDR3 is built from 14 residues. Deletions cut 5 bases from V and 7 bases from J, with 12 bases between. Germline loops: CDR1 SGHTA, CDR2 FQGNSA. CDR3 bases: TGTGCCAGCAGCCGACGGGGGTACAATTCACCCCTCCACTTT. It specifies CASSRRGYNSPLHF.

The rearrangement links TRBV15 to TRBJ2-3; perhaps TRBD2 as D (5 bases). Germline CDR1 LNHNV, CDR2 YYDKDF (reference sequence). The ends were cut back, 2 bases at V and 1 base at J, with 10 bases in the middle. The CDR3 totals 15 residues. The CDR3 DNA reads as TGTGCCACCAGCAGATTAGCGAGGGGCACAGATACGCAGTATTTT. This codes for CATSRLARGTDTQYF.

The gene calls are TRBV7-2 and TRBJ1-2; no reliable D call. Trimming left V 4 bases short and J 0 bases short, with 15 bases between. In germline, CDR1 is SGHTA, CDR2 FQGNSA. The CDR3 totals 16 residues. The CDR3 bases are TGTGCCAGCAGCTCATCAGTATACACCACTAACTATGGCTACACCTTC. As protein: CASSSSVYTTNYGYTF.

This clonotype was counted only a few times. The CDR3 nucleotides are TGTGCCAGCAGCCACATGGGTAACTCCCTCTACAATGAGCAGTTCTTC. Translated: CASSHMGNSLYNEQFF. The chain is built from TRBV7-9 and TRBJ2-1; no definite D call. Germline lookup yields CDR1 SEHNR and CDR2 FQNEAQ (reference sequence). This CDR3 contains 16 residues. V lost 5 bases and J 3 bases, leaving 17 bases between the germline ends.

This chain connects TRBV28 to TRBJ2-5, with 7 bases that match TRBD2. Germline V gene data show CDR1 as MDHEN and CDR2 as SYDVKM. The V gene end was trimmed by 6 bases and the J gene end by 4 bases; junction bases not matched to a gene: 11. This CDR3 has 15 amino acids. The CDR3 reads CASSPLGEGAETQYF. The CDR3 DNA reads TGTGCCAGCAGCCCCCTGGGGGAGGGAGCAGAGACCCAGTACTTC.

This clonotype appeared a few times. The chain has TRBV4-2 and TRBJ1-2; the D is unclear. V was pared by 0 bases and J by 5 bases, with 7 bases between. The CDR3 is made up of 13 amino acids. Germline V gene lookup returns CDR1 LGHNA and CDR2 YNFKEQ. CDR3 residues: CASSQERGYGYTF. The CDR3 DNA is TGTGCCAGCAGCCAAGAACGTGGGTATGGCTACACCTTC.

This clonotype occurred many times. The rearrangement joins TRBV7-6 to TRBJ2-1; D is unresolved. Germline lookup yields CDR1 SGHVS and CDR2 FNYEAQ. The V end was cut by 3 bases, the J end by 3 bases, with 3 bases between. The length of the CDR3 is 12 residues. The CDR3 DNA is TGTGCCAGCAGCTTGGACTACAATGAGCAGTTCTTC. Protein product: CASSLDYNEQFF.